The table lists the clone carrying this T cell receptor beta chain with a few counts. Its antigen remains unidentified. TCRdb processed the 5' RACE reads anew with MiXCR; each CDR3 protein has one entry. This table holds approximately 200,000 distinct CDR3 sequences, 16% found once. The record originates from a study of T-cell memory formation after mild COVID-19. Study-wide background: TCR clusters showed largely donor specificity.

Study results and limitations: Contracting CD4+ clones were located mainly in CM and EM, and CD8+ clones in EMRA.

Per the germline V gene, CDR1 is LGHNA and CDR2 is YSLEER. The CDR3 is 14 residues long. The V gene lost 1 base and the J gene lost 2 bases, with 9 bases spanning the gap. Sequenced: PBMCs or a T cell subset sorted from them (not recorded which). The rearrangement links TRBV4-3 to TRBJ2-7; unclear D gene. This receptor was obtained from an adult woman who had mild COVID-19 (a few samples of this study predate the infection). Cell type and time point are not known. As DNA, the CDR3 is TGCGCCAGCAGCCAAGTGGGTGGAGCCTACGAGCAGTACTTC. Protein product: CASSQVGGAYEQYF.